The entry below gives a single T cell receptor beta chain sequence along with its context. Its antigen remains unknown. The CDR3 runs to 14 residues. Trimming took off 0 bases at V and 3 bases at J, with 10 bases between the two ends. The V gene's germline CDR1 is SGHRS and CDR2 YFSETQ. The data belong to a study of T cell repertoires and HLA-DP antigens. General observations from the study: Average cumulative frequency of previously undetected clones was 36.3% against one allele and less than 55% against the other. Against both alloantigens, CD137+ clonality was similar, approximately 0.41. Naive and memory CD4+ repertoires were not analysed separately.

TCRdb's copy holds only in-frame clones and misses some; the assay was immunoSEQ multiplex PCR. The table lists approximately 90,000 clones, approximately 89% of them singletons. The sequencing sample was made of CD4+ T cells from PBMCs. This TCR was recovered from a man between 50 and 59 years old in good health and CMV-seronegative. The chain carries TRBV5-1 and TRBJ2-7; D uncertain. The CDR3 loop reads CASSLDVTYYEQYF. CDR3 DNA: TGCGCCAGCAGCTTGGATGTAACTTACTACGAGCAGTACTTC.